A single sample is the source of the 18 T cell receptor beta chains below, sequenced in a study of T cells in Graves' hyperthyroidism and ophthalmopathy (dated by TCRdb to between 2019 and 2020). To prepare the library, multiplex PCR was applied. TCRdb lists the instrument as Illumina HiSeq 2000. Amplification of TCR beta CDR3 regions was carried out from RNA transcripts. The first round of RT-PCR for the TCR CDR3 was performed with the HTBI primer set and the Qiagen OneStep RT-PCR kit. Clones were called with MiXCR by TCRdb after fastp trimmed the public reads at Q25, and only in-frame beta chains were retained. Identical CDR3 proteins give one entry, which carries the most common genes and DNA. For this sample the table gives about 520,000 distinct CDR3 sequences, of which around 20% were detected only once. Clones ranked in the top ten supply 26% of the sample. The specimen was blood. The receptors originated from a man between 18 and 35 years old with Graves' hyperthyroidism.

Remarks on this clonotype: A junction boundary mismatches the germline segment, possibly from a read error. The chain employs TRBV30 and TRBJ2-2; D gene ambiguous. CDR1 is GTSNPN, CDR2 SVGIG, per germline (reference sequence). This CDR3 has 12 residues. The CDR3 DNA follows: TGTGCCAGGAGAGAGCTCACCGGGGAGCTGTTTTTT. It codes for CARRELTGELFF. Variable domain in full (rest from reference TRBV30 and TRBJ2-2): SQTIHQWPATLVQPVGSPLSLECTVEGTSNPNLYWYRQAAGRGLQLLFYSVGIGQISSEVPQNLSASRPQDRQFILSSKKLLLSDSGFYLCARRELTGELFFGEGSRLTVL.

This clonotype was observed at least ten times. The CDR3 is CASSGDRESNQPQHF. In nucleotides, the CDR3 is TGTGCCAGCAGTGGGGACAGGGAAAGCAATCAGCCCCAGCATTTT. The chain couples TRBV2 to TRBJ1-5; 9 bases fit TRBD1. The germline CDR1 and CDR2 sequences are SNHLY and FYNNEI. The V gene end was trimmed by 4 bases and the J gene end by 1 base; junction bases not matched to a gene: 2. The CDR3 runs to 15 residues.

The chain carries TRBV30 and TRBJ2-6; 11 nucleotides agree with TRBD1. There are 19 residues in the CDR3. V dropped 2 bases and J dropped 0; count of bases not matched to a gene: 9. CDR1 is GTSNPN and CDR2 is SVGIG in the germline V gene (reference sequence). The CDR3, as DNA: TGTGCCTGGAGTTCGCCGCCGGGACAGGGGGACTCTGGGGCCAACGTCCTGACTTTC. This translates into CAWSSPPGQGDSGANVLTF.

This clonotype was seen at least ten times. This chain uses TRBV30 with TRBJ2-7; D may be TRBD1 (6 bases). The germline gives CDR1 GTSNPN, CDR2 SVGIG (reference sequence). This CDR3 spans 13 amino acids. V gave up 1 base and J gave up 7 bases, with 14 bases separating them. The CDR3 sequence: CAWSGGRGREQYF. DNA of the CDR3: TGTGCCTGGAGTGGAGGCAGGGGAAGAGAGCAGTACTTC.

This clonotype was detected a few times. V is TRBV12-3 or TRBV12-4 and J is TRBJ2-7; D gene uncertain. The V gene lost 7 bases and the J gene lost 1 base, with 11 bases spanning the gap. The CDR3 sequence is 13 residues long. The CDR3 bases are TGTGCCAGCACCAATGGGAAGTCCTACGAGCAGTACTTC. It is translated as CASTNGKSYEQYF.

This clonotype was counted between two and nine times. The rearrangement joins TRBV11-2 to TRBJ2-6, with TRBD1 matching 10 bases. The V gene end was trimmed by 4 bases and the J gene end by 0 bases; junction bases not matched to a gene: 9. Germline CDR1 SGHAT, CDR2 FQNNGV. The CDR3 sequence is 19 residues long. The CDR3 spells CASSYPRRDRGSGANVLTF. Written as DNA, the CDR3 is TGTGCCAGCAGCTACCCGCGGCGGGACAGGGGCTCTGGGGCCAACGTCCTGACTTTC.

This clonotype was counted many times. CDR3 protein: CATSRRLAGKFYEQYF. The CDR3 DNA reads TGTGCCACCAGCAGGAGACTAGCGGGGAAGTTCTACGAGCAGTACTTC. This chain uses TRBV15 with TRBJ2-7, with 11 bases that match TRBD2. The V gene end was trimmed by 3 bases and the J gene end by 3 bases; junction bases not matched to a gene: 7. CDR3 length: 16 residues. In germline, CDR1 is LNHNV, CDR2 YYDKDF (reference sequence).

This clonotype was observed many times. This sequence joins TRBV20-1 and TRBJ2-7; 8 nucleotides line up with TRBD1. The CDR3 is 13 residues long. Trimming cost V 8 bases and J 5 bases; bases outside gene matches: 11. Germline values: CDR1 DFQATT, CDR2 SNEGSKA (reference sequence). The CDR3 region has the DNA TGCAGTTGTACCGGGACAGGAGGTGACGAGCAGTACTTC. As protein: CSCTGTGGDEQYF.

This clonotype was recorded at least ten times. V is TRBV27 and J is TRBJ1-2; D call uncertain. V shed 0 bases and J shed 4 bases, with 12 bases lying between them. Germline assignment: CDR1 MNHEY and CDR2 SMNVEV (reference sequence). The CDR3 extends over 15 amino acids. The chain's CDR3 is CASSLSGSTGYGYTF. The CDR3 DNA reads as TGTGCCAGCAGTTTATCAGGCAGTACGGGCTATGGCTACACCTTC.

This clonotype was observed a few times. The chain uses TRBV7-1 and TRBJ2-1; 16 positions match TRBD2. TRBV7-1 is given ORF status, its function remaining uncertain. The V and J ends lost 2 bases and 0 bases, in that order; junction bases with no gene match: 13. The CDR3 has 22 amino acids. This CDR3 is CASSSRSPRGLAGGSSYNEQFF. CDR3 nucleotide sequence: TGTGCCAGCAGCTCACGCTCTCCCCGGGGACTAGCGGGGGGGAGCTCCTACAATGAGCAGTTCTTC.

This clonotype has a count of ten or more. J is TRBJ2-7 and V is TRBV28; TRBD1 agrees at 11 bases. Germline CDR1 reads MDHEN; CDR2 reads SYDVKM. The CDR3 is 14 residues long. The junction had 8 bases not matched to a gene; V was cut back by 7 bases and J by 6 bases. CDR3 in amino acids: CASTPGTGGREQYF. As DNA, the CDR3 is TGTGCCAGCACCCCTGGGACAGGGGGGCGCGAGCAGTACTTC.

The CDR3 coding sequence is TGTGCCAGCAGTGAATCGGGAGGCTACACCTTC. This gives the protein CASSESGGYTF. The chain combines TRBV25-1 with TRBJ1-2, with D unresolved. The germline V gene has CDR1 MGHDK and CDR2 SYGVNS. Trimming took off 1 base at V and 8 bases at J, with 5 bases between the two ends. The CDR3 contains 11 residues.

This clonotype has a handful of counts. In nucleotides, the CDR3 is TGCGCCAGCAGCCAACAGGCCCCGAATCAGCCCCAGCATTTT. Residues: CASSQQAPNQPQHF. V gene TRBV4-1 combines with J gene TRBJ1-5, with D unclear. V was cut by 2 bases and J by 4 bases, with 9 bases left in between. Per germline, CDR1 MGHRA and CDR2 YSYEKL. This CDR3 has 14 residues.

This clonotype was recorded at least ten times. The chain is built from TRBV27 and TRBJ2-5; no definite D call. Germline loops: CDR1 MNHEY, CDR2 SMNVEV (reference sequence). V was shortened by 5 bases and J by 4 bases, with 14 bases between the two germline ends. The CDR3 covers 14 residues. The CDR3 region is CASSPYYGVETQYF. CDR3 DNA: TGTGCCAGCAGTCCCTACTATGGGGTAGAGACCCAGTACTTC.

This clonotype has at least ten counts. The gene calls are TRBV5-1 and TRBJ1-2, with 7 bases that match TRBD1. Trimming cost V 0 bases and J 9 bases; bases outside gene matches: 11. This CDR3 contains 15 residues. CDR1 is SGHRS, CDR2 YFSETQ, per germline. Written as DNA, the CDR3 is TGCGCCAGCAGCTTGGCCGAGACAGGGCTAGATCGCTACACCTTC. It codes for CASSLAETGLDRYTF.

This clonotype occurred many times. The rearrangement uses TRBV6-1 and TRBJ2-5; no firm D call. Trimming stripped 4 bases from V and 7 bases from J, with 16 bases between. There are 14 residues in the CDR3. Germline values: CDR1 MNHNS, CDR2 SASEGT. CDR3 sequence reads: CASSVGGTSGTQYF. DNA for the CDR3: TGTGCCAGCAGTGTAGGTGGCACCTCGGGGACCCAGTACTTC.

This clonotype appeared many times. In DNA, the CDR3 is TGCAGTGCTAGAGATTTTCGGCGGGAGAACACTGAAGCTTTCTTT. This sequence encodes CSARDFRRENTEAFF. The V call is TRBV20-1, the J call TRBJ1-1; D is unresolved. Deletions cut 0 bases from V and 1 base from J, with 12 bases between. CDR1 and CDR2 (germline): DFQATT, SNEGSKA (reference sequence). CDR3 size: 15 residues.

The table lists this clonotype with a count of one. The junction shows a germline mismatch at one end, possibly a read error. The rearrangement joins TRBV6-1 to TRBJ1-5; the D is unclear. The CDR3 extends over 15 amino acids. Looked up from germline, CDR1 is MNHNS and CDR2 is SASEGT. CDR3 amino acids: CASTWKVGSGQPRHF. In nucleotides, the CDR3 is TGTGCCAGCACCTGGAAAGTTGGATCAGGTCAGCCCCGGCATTTT.